Described below is a single T cell receptor beta chain sequence and its context. Its antigen is as yet unknown. This entry is derived from a study of cytomegalovirus exposure and HLA in healthy donors. Notes on the study in general: DRB1 showed the most TCR associations and HLA-C the fewest in a later analysis, as rates varied by HLA locus.

Primers for the PCR totalled 60 Vbeta and 13 Jbeta. Method: immunoSEQ multiplex PCR; TCRdb's copy keeps in-frame clones and lacks some. The top ten clones hold more than 3% of a sample with approximately 88,000 clones, approximately 77% of them seen once. V lost 1 base and J lost 2; bases outside the gene matches: 4. Looked up from germline, CDR1 is LGHNA and CDR2 is YSLEER. This CDR3 is 15 amino acids long. This TCR derives from a man younger than 40 in good health and CMV-seronegative. Sequencing input: PBMCs. The rearrangement joins TRBV4-3 to TRBJ1-2, with 7 nucleotides matching TRBD1. As DNA, the CDR3 is TGCGCCAGCAGCCAAGCAGACAGGGCCAACTATGGCTACACCTTC. This gives the protein CASSQADRANYGYTF.